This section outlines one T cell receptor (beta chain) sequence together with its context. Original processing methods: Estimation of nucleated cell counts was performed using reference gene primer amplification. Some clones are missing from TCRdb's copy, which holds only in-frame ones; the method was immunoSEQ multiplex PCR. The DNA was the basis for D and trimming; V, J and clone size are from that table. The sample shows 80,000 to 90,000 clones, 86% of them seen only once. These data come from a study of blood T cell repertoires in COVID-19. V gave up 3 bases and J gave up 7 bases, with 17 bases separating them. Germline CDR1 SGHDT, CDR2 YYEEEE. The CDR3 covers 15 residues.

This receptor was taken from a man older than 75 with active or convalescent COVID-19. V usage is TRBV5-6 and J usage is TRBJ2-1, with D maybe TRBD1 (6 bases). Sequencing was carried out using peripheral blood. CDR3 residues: CASSWGQTFSNEQFF. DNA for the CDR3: TGTGCCAGCAGCTGGGGGCAGACCTTTTCTAATGAGCAGTTCTTC.